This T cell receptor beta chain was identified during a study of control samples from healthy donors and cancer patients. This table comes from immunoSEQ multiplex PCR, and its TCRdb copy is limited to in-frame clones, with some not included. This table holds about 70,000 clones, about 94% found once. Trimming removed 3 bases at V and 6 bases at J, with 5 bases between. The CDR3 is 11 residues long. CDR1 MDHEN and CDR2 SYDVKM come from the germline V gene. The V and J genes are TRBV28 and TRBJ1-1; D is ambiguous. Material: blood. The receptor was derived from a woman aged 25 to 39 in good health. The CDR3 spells CASSFRSEAFF. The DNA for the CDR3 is TGTGCCAGCAGTTTTCGGTCTGAAGCTTTCTTT.